The 26 T cell receptor beta chains given below trace back to one sample, sequenced in a study of shared clonotypes between healthy human individuals. Produced via immunoSEQ multiplex PCR; TCRdb's table is partial and in-frame only. Of some 2,100,000 clones listed, more than 90% are singletons. The sequencing input was naive CD4+ T cells sorted from blood. Subset of the sample: CD45RA+ positively selected. Receptors originate from a young man in good health.

DNA for the CDR3: TGTGCCAGCAGTGATTATACTACCTATGGCTACACCTTC. It translates to CASSDYTTYGYTF. V gene TRBV6-1 combines with J gene TRBJ1-2; D not certain. The CDR3 length is 13 residues. Germline assignment: CDR1 MNHNS and CDR2 SASEGT. The V end was cut by 3 bases, the J end by 4 bases, with 9 bases between.

The chain links TRBV4-1 to TRBJ1-3; D is unresolved. Germline V gives CDR1 MGHRA, CDR2 YSYEKL. Trimming cost V 5 bases and J 3 bases, with 17 bases left between them. The CDR3 loop spans 16 amino acids. The CDR3 is CASSDRAVALGNTIYF. CDR3 coding DNA: TGCGCCAGCAGCGATCGTGCGGTGGCACTTGGAAACACCATATATTTT.

This chain uses TRBV6-1 with TRBJ2-7; 8 bases map to TRBD1. Germline CDR1 MNHNS, CDR2 SASEGT. The CDR3 runs to 15 residues. Germline trimming cut 4 bases from V and 4 bases from J; bases unmatched to any gene: 9. Here the CDR3 DNA reads TGTGCCAGCAGTGCGTATGGACAGGGAGCATACGAGCAGTACTTC. Translated: CASSAYGQGAYEQYF.

The genes are TRBV5-1 and TRBJ2-3, with 7 bases identical to TRBD2. Losses at the gene ends were 0 bases for V and 2 bases for J; bases not matched to a gene: 6. Germline V gene sequence: CDR1 SGHRS, CDR2 YFSETQ. There are 16 residues in the CDR3. The CDR3 DNA reads as TGCGCCAGCAGCTTGGGGGCTAGCGGCCCCACAGATACGCAGTATTTT. As protein: CASSLGASGPTDTQYF.

This clone was seen more than once but under ten times. V is TRBV30 and J is TRBJ1-1; no clear D. Germline CDR1 and CDR2: GTSNPN and SVGIG (reference sequence). Trimming removed 2 bases at V and 2 bases at J, with 9 bases between. This CDR3 region has 13 residues. The CDR3 DNA sequence: TGTGCCTGGAGTAACGATGGAAACACTGAAGCTTTCTTT. It encodes CAWSNDGNTEAFF.

This clone was picked up a small number of times. The chain combines TRBV9 with TRBJ1-6; D unclear. The length of the CDR3 is 13 residues. Germline V gives CDR1 SGDLS, CDR2 YYNGEE. Trimming shortened V by 0 bases and J by 8 bases, and 6 bases separated the two germline ends. As DNA, the CDR3 is TGTGCCAGCAGCGTAGGGCCCTATTCACCCCTCCACTTT. It specifies CASSVGPYSPLHF. Complete variable domain (other parts from reference TRBV9 and TRBJ1-6): DSGVTQTPKHLITATGQRVTLRCSPRSGDLSVYWYQQSLDQGLQFLIQYYNGEERAKGNILERFSAQQFPDLHSELNLSSLELGDSALYFCASSVGPYSPLHFGNGTRLTVT.

The table lists this clone with a count of one. This rearrangement joins TRBV18 to TRBJ2-1; 11 bases line up with TRBD2. The length of the CDR3 is 17 residues. Germline CDR1 and CDR2: KGHSH and LQKENI. V was pared by 0 bases and J by 2 bases, with 3 bases of the junction left unmatched. The CDR3 here is CASSPPTSGKTYNEQFF. CDR3 nucleotides: TGTGCCAGCTCACCACCGACTAGCGGGAAGACCTACAATGAGCAGTTCTTC.

V is TRBV5-1 and J is TRBJ2-7; no firm D call. Trimming removed 2 bases from V and 4 bases from J, with 13 bases in between. Germline values: CDR1 SGHRS, CDR2 YFSETQ. The CDR3 is 14 residues long. The DNA of the CDR3 is TGCGCCAGCAGCTTCGACTTCTCCTCATACGAGCAGTACTTC. Amino acid sequence: CASSFDFSSYEQYF.

V gene TRBV10-2 combines with J gene TRBJ2-3, with 10 bases that match TRBD2. The germline V gene has CDR1 WSHSY and CDR2 SAAADI. Unmatched junction bases numbered 2, after V lost 8 bases and J lost 0 bases. The CDR3 covers 14 residues. The CDR3: CASSSGGSTDTQYF. CDR3 DNA: TGCGCCAGCTCTAGCGGGGGTAGCACAGATACGCAGTATTTT.

This sequence joins TRBV27 and TRBJ2-7; 11 bases match TRBD1. The CDR3 extends over 15 amino acids. V dropped 1 base and J dropped 4; count of bases not matched to a gene: 3. Germline loops: CDR1 MNHEY, CDR2 SMNVEV (reference sequence). CDR3 coding DNA: TGTGCCAGCAGTTTATGGGGACAGGGGGGATACGAGCAGTACTTC. Its translation: CASSLWGQGGYEQYF.

This chain links TRBV18 with TRBJ1-4, with D tentatively TRBD1 (6 bases). Trimming took 3 bases from V and 7 from J, leaving 21 bases between them. Germline V CDR1 and CDR2: KGHSH, LQKENI. CDR3 length: 17 residues. The chain's CDR3 is CASSPLVRGAGSEKLFF. The CDR3 nucleotides read TGTGCCAGCTCACCCCTCGTGCGGGGGGCTGGGAGTGAAAAACTGTTTTTT.

The chain is built from TRBV6-5 and TRBJ1-2, with D perhaps matching TRBD1 (5 bases). The CDR3 runs 16 residues. Germline V gene lookup returns CDR1 MNHEY and CDR2 SVGAGI. V was clipped by 2 bases and J by 0 bases, with 13 bases between them. The CDR3 sequence: CASSYAGYDPNYGYTF. The DNA for the CDR3 is TGTGCCAGCAGTTACGCAGGGTATGACCCTAACTATGGCTACACCTTC.

The J gene is TRBJ2-5, the V gene TRBV18; perhaps D is TRBD1 or TRBD2 (5 bases each). CDR1 and CDR2 (germline): KGHSH, LQKENI. V was pared by 4 bases and J by 3 bases, with 9 bases between. The CDR3 has 13 residues. The CDR3 nucleotides are TGTGCCAGCTCACGGGACGGGAAAGAGACCCAGTACTTC. The encoded protein is CASSRDGKETQYF.

The chain links TRBV7-9 to TRBJ1-1, with a tentative D call TRBD1 (6 bases). CDR1 SEHNR and CDR2 FQNEAQ come from the germline V gene (reference sequence). V was trimmed by 5 bases and J by 9 bases, leaving 19 bases between them. This CDR3 has 14 residues. The chain's CDR3 is CASSQRQARGQAFF. The CDR3, as DNA: TGTGCCAGCAGCCAGAGACAGGCCCGGGGCCAAGCTTTCTTT.

The chain joins TRBV7-8 to TRBJ2-1; the match to TRBD2 covers 13 bases. The CDR3 length is 15 residues. V lost 3 bases to trimming and J lost 9 bases; unmatched junction nucleotides: 5. CDR1 and CDR2 (germline): SGHVS, FQNEAQ. Here the CDR3 reads CASSLETSGGAEQFF. The CDR3, as DNA: TGTGCCAGCAGCTTGGAAACTAGCGGGGGGGCTGAGCAGTTCTTC.

This chain joins TRBV7-9 and TRBJ2-7; TRBD2 aligns across 12 bases. Germline CDR1 and CDR2: SEHNR and FQNEAQ (reference sequence). The V segment lost 5 bases and the J segment 6 bases; nucleotides outside the gene matches: 5. This CDR3 has 14 amino acids. For the CDR3, the DNA is TGTGCCAGCAGCAAGACTAGCGGGAGCTCCGAGCAGTACTTC. The encoded protein is CASSKTSGSSEQYF.

This clone was detected only a few times. The CDR3, as DNA: TGTGCCAGCAGGCCCCAGGGGGGCTATGGCTACACCTTC. Amino acid sequence: CASRPQGGYGYTF. The chain uses TRBV6-4 and TRBJ1-2, with 7 bases aligning to TRBD1. Unmatched junction bases numbered 5, after V lost 6 bases and J lost 4 bases. CDR3 length: 13 residues. In germline, CDR1 is MRHNA, CDR2 SNTAGT.

V is TRBV7-9 and J is TRBJ1-1; 8 nucleotides agree with TRBD1. From germline, CDR1 is SEHNR and CDR2 FQNEAQ (reference sequence). J was trimmed by 0 bases and V by 4 bases; bases with no gene match: 1. The CDR3 has 14 amino acids. The CDR3 sequence is CASSWGQVNTEAFF. The CDR3 region has the DNA TGTGCCAGCAGCTGGGGACAGGTGAACACTGAAGCTTTCTTT.

This chain joins TRBV7-2 and TRBJ1-1, with TRBD1 matching over 7 bases. CDR3 length equals 12 residues. V dropped 1 base and J dropped 10; count of bases not matched to a gene: 3. CDR1 and CDR2 from the germline V gene are SGHTA and FQGNSA. The CDR3 DNA sequence: TGTGCCAGCAGCTTAGTAGGGGGCCGAGCTTTCTTT. Translating it yields CASSLVGGRAFF.

The chain joins TRBV5-1 to TRBJ2-2; either TRBD1 or TRBD2 may fit D (6 bases each). The germline gives CDR1 SGHRS, CDR2 YFSETQ. The CDR3 totals 15 residues. The ends were cut back, 7 bases at V and 1 base at J, with 14 bases in the middle. The CDR3 nucleotides are TGCGCCAGCGCACAAAAGGGGGGGAACACCGGGGAGCTGTTTTTT. As protein: CASAQKGGNTGELFF.

The gene calls are TRBV6-1 and TRBJ1-3; 7 bases match TRBD1. The CDR3 covers 17 residues. Germline values: CDR1 MNHNS, CDR2 SASEGT. The V gene end was trimmed by 3 bases and the J gene end by 3 bases; junction bases not matched to a gene: 11. The CDR3 DNA reads as TGTGCCAGCAGTGACTACAGGGGCCGATCGGTTGGAAACACCATATATTTT. Translation gives CASSDYRGRSVGNTIYF.

The rearrangement joins TRBV28 to TRBJ2-7; a weak D match, TRBD1 (5 bases). From germline, CDR1 is MDHEN and CDR2 SYDVKM. This CDR3 region has 13 residues. V was clipped by 10 bases and J by 5 bases, with 18 bases between them. The CDR3 nucleotides read TGTGCCACTCAACGGCCAGGGTTCCACGAGCAGTACTTC. Residues: CATQRPGFHEQYF.

V gene TRBV9 combines with J gene TRBJ2-1, with 8 bases matching TRBD2. The CDR3 covers 16 residues. The V gene end was trimmed by 4 bases and the J gene end by 7 bases; junction bases not matched to a gene: 13. Germline V gene lookup returns CDR1 SGDLS and CDR2 YYNGEE. CDR3 amino acids: CASSLQAGAFVNEQFF. Here the CDR3 DNA reads TGTGCCAGCAGCCTTCAAGCGGGGGCCTTTGTGAATGAGCAGTTCTTC.

The genes are TRBV28 and TRBJ1-4, with unresolved D. Per the germline V gene, CDR1 is MDHEN and CDR2 is SYDVKM. The V end lost 2 bases, the J end lost 3 bases, and 13 bases lay between the germline ends. The CDR3 has 16 amino acids. The CDR3 sequence is CASSLTGVASNEKLFF. In nucleotides, the CDR3 is TGTGCCAGCAGTTTAACCGGGGTAGCTTCTAATGAAAAACTGTTTTTT.

This clone was seen a single time. The V call is TRBV18, the J call TRBJ1-1, with D hard to call. Germline lookup yields CDR1 KGHSH and CDR2 LQKENI. The length of the CDR3 is 17 residues. V dropped 2 bases and J dropped 1 base, with 17 bases sitting between them. The CDR3 loop reads CASSPIGTSLGNTEAFF. Written as DNA, the CDR3 is TGTGCCAGCTCACCAATTGGCACCAGCCTCGGGAACACTGAAGCTTTCTTT.

A single count supports this clone. The chain uses TRBV10-3 and TRBJ2-1, with 7 bases aligning to TRBD1. Germline V gene sequence: CDR1 ENHRY, CDR2 SYGVKD. CDR3 length: 15 amino acids. V dropped 5 bases and J dropped 6; count of bases not matched to a gene: 10. The CDR3 nucleotides read TGTGCCATCAGTACAGAAGGGGGCTACATCAATGAGCAGTTCTTC. This encodes CAISTEGGYINEQFF.